What follows is one T cell receptor beta chain and its context. RNA was extracted with the RNeasy kit, and a quantity of about 0.5 to 1 ug was reverse transcribed using random hexamers. Amplification of TCR beta CDR3 spanned 54 Vbeta and 13 Jbeta via immunoSEQ multiplex PCR. From the immunoSEQ multiplex PCR reads, TCRdb called clonotypes with MiXCR, one entry per CDR3 protein. Among 85,000 to 130,000 distinct CDR3 sequences listed, approximately 94% were seen once. The entry originates in a study of CD8 T cells in Susac syndrome. Study context: When their blood was taken, the Susac syndrome patients had either not yet had any therapy, were taking corticosteroids, or were taking intravenous immunoglobulin alone.

Germline V CDR1 and CDR2: SNHLY, FYNNEI. This CDR3 comprises 18 residues. V trimming: 7 bases; J trimming: 2 bases; junction bases outside the gene matches: 14. The TEMRA cells underwent FACS enrichment, while the CD8+ and CD4+ T cells underwent negative isolation. The clonotype was recovered from a human donor with Susac syndrome. The rearrangement links TRBV2 to TRBJ2-3; 11 bases agree with TRBD2. Material: CD8+ T cells from PBMCs. In DNA, the CDR3 is TGTGCCAGCAAAAGCGGACTAGCGGGCCTACATTACACAGATACGCAGTATTTT. This codes for CASKSGLAGLHYTDTQYF.